Included here is one T cell receptor (beta chain) sequence, with context. This specimen belongs to a study of control samples from healthy donors and cancer patients. Trimming took 4 bases from V and 4 from J, leaving 12 bases between them. Per germline, CDR1 SGDLS and CDR2 YYNGEE. The CDR3 is 14 residues long. TCRdb's table, derived via immunoSEQ multiplex PCR, lists solely in-frame clones and lacks some. Of over 150,000 clones in the sample, 91% are singletons; the top ten hold 2% to 2.5%. The source material was blood. The sequence was obtained from a woman in her 40s in good health. The V call is TRBV9, the J call TRBJ1-5, with a tentative D call TRBD1 (6 bases). CDR3 sequence: CASSTGSPNQPQHF. The CDR3 nucleotides read TGTGCCAGCAGCACAGGGTCCCCAAATCAGCCCCAGCATTTT.